The 27 T cell receptor beta chains presented below share a single source sample, sequenced in a study of blood T cell repertoires in COVID-19. Clones were sequenced by immunoSEQ multiplex PCR, and TCRdb holds only the in-frame ones, with some missing. The sample consists of 300,000 to 350,000 clones, roughly 84% of them appearing once. Sequences were obtained from PBMCs or T cells enriched from blood (not recorded which). The receptors here all came from a woman younger than 45 who had recovered from COVID-19.

This clone was seen more than once but under ten times. V usage is TRBV6-5 and J usage is TRBJ2-5; TRBD1 is a possible D gene (6 bases). The germline V gene has CDR1 MNHEY and CDR2 SVGAGI. The CDR3 has 14 amino acids. The V end was cut by 6 bases, the J end by 3 bases, with 14 bases between. The DNA for the CDR3 is TGTGCCAGCAGGTTGGACAGAGTTAAAGAGACCCAGTACTTC. This sequence encodes CASRLDRVKETQYF.

J is TRBJ1-6 and V is TRBV4-3; D may be TRBD1 (5 bases). V was cut by 1 base and J by 4 bases, with 14 bases left in between. There are 17 residues in the CDR3. Looked up from germline, CDR1 is LGHNA and CDR2 is YSLEER. The CDR3 protein is CASSQVGADGYNSPLHF. The DNA for the CDR3 is TGCGCCAGCAGCCAAGTTGGGGCCGACGGTTATAATTCACCCCTCCACTTT.

The rearrangement links TRBV5-5 to TRBJ2-3; 7 positions match TRBD1. The CDR3 contains 17 residues. J was trimmed by 2 bases and V by 4 bases; bases with no gene match: 13. Germline V gives CDR1 SGHKS, CDR2 YYEKEE (reference sequence). The CDR3 coding sequence is TGTGCCAGCAGCAAGGAGGCCCGGGACAGCTACACAGATACGCAGTATTTT. Its protein product is CASSKEARDSYTDTQYF.

A few counts support this clone. The chain combines TRBV6-1 with TRBJ1-5, with D perhaps matching TRBD1 (5 bases). Germline CDR1 is MNHNS and CDR2 is SASEGT. V dropped 2 bases and J dropped 3 bases, with 14 bases sitting between them. The CDR3 extends over 16 amino acids. The CDR3 DNA sequence: TGTGCCAGCAGTGAATGGGGGGTGAAAATCAATCAGCCCCAGCATTTT. Translating it yields CASSEWGVKINQPQHF.

The chain has TRBV9 and TRBJ2-3; TRBD2 matches at 9 bases. V lost 4 bases to trimming and J lost 6 bases; unmatched junction nucleotides: 27. The CDR3 runs 21 residues. Germline V lookup: CDR1 SGDLS, CDR2 YYNGEE. CDR3 amino acids: CASSPTPLAGLAWDMGDTQYF. Written as DNA, the CDR3 is TGTGCCAGCAGCCCCACTCCCCTAGCGGGGCTTGCGTGGGACATGGGGGATACGCAGTATTTT.

The J gene is TRBJ2-5, the V gene TRBV27; D is possibly TRBD1 (6 bases). CDR1 is MNHEY and CDR2 is SMNVEV in the germline V gene (reference sequence). The CDR3 consists of 13 residues. Between the trimmed V and J ends, which lost 5 bases and 3 bases, there was a span of 10 bases. CDR3 residues: CASSPWTEETQYF. Written as DNA, the CDR3 is TGTGCCAGCAGTCCCTGGACAGAAGAGACCCAGTACTTC.

The V gene is TRBV27, the J gene TRBJ1-5; 10 positions match TRBD1. The trim removed 5 bases at V and 2 bases at J, leaving 6 bases unmatched. Per the germline V gene, CDR1 is MNHEY and CDR2 is SMNVEV (reference sequence). The CDR3 runs 16 residues. This CDR3 reads CASSRLGQGGNQPQHF. CDR3 nucleotides: TGTGCCAGCAGTAGACTAGGACAGGGGGGCAATCAGCCCCAGCATTTT.

The rearrangement joins TRBV28 to TRBJ1-5; TRBD1 matches at 8 bases. Germline CDR1 and CDR2: MDHEN and SYDVKM. After removal of 7 bases from V and 5 bases from J, the junction contained 10 bases not matched to a gene. The CDR3 is made up of 15 amino acids. The CDR3 reads CASKPTPGGHQPQHF. The CDR3 coding sequence is TGTGCCAGCAAACCCACTCCAGGGGGCCATCAGCCCCAGCATTTT.

The V call is TRBV11-2, the J call TRBJ2-7; D possibly corresponds to TRBD1 (5 bases). The germline V gene encodes CDR1 SGHAT and CDR2 FQNNGV. This CDR3 comprises 13 residues. V lost 5 bases to trimming and J lost 7 bases, with 15 bases between them. In DNA, the CDR3 is TGTGCCAGCAGCCATAGGACATTGCGGGAGCAGTACTTC. It is translated as CASSHRTLREQYF.

The gene calls are TRBV3-1 (or the pseudogene TRBV3-2) and TRBJ1-3, with D unclear. CDR3 length equals 14 residues. V lost 3 bases and J 1 base, leaving 7 bases between the germline ends. The germline CDR1 and CDR2 sequences are LGHDT and YNNKEL (reference sequence). The CDR3 protein is CASSHRGSGNTIYF. CDR3 DNA: TGTGCCAGCAGCCACCGGGGATCTGGAAACACCATATATTTT.

This clone was found many times. This chain connects TRBV6-2 or TRBV6-3 to TRBJ1-5; D is ambiguous. CDR1 is MNHEY and CDR2 is SVGEGT in the germline V gene. The length of the CDR3 is 14 residues. V was pared by 0 bases and J by 7 bases, with 10 bases between. The chain's CDR3 is CASSYSGFGQPQHF. The CDR3 DNA sequence: TGTGCCAGCAGTTACTCTGGCTTCGGGCAGCCCCAGCATTTT.

The J gene is TRBJ1-5, the V gene TRBV15, with no clear D. Germline CDR1 and CDR2: LNHNV and YYDKDF (reference sequence). The CDR3 contains 15 residues. V was trimmed by 2 bases and J by 4 bases, leaving 12 bases between them. The CDR3 is CATSRPTGKNQPQHF. CDR3 in DNA: TGTGCCACCAGCAGACCGACGGGGAAAAATCAGCCCCAGCATTTT.

The sample holds a few counts of this clone. The rearrangement links TRBV19 to TRBJ1-2, with 9 positions matching TRBD1. CDR3 size: 14 residues. Germline V gene lookup returns CDR1 LNHDA and CDR2 SQIVND (reference sequence). V dropped 4 bases and J dropped 8; count of bases not matched to a gene: 8. CDR3 loop: CASSTQQGAVGYTF. The CDR3 nucleotides are TGTGCCAGTAGTACACAACAGGGGGCGGTCGGCTACACCTTC.

The V call is TRBV2, the J call TRBJ2-5; D unclear. The CDR3 spans 15 residues. Germline V CDR1 and CDR2: SNHLY, FYNNEI. Trimming took off 2 bases at V and 1 base at J, with 11 bases between the two ends. The CDR3 DNA sequence: TGTGCCAGCAGTGAAATGTTGGGCAGCCAAGAGACCCAGTACTTC. The encoded protein is CASSEMLGSQETQYF.

The V call is TRBV3-1 (or the pseudogene TRBV3-2), the J call TRBJ2-5; 10 bases map to TRBD2. Germline values: CDR1 LGHDT, CDR2 YNNKEL (reference sequence). Germline trimming cut 0 bases from V and 4 bases from J; bases unmatched to any gene: 8. The CDR3 is 17 amino acids. CDR3 region: CASSQDRSSGGVETQYF. The CDR3 DNA sequence: TGTGCCAGCAGCCAAGATAGATCGAGCGGGGGGGTAGAGACCCAGTACTTC.

This clone was found once. V gene TRBV6-5 combines with J gene TRBJ1-5; TRBD1 is a possible D gene (6 bases). The CDR3 extends over 14 amino acids. Looked up from germline, CDR1 is MNHEY and CDR2 is SVGAGI. V was pared by 8 bases and J by 0 bases, with 11 bases between. CDR3 loop: CASQRGYSNQPQHF. For the CDR3, the DNA is TGTGCCAGCCAAAGGGGGTATAGCAATCAGCCCCAGCATTTT.

J is TRBJ2-3 and V is TRBV7-9; 11 bases fit TRBD2. CDR3 length: 15 amino acids. V lost 5 bases, J lost 4 bases, and 5 bases stayed unmatched. The germline V gene has CDR1 SEHNR and CDR2 FQNEAQ (reference sequence). For the CDR3, the DNA is TGTGCCAGCAGCATGACTAGCGGGGTGGCAGATACGCAGTATTTT. It is translated as CASSMTSGVADTQYF.

V and J are TRBV2 and TRBJ1-6; 7 positions agree with TRBD1. Trimming at V came to 7 bases and at J to 5 bases, leaving 11 bases not matched to a gene. The CDR3 length is 16 residues. Germline CDR1 and CDR2: SNHLY and FYNNEI. The CDR3 spells CASMEWQGVNNSPLHF. The CDR3 DNA reads TGTGCCAGCATGGAATGGCAGGGGGTAAATAATTCACCCCTCCACTTT.

The V call is TRBV12-3 or TRBV12-4, the J call TRBJ1-2; D not certain. V dropped 8 bases and J dropped 8 bases, with 15 bases sitting between them. The CDR3 is made up of 12 amino acids. CDR3 nucleotide sequence: TGTGCCAGCGGGATCGGGCGCGGGGGCTACACCTTC. It yields the protein CASGIGRGGYTF.

The gene calls are TRBV3-1 (or the pseudogene TRBV3-2) and TRBJ1-2; TRBD1 matches at 7 bases. The CDR3 spans 15 residues. V lost 0 bases to trimming and J lost 8 bases; unmatched junction nucleotides: 9. The germline V gene encodes CDR1 LGHDT and CDR2 YNNKEL (reference sequence). The CDR3 nucleotides read TGTGCCAGCAGCCAAGATCGGGGACAGCGAAGGGGCTACACCTTC. Translation gives CASSQDRGQRRGYTF.

The CDR3, as DNA: TGCAGCGCAACAGGGGCCTCAGAGACCCAGTACTTC. Residues: CSATGASETQYF. V usage is TRBV29-1 and J usage is TRBJ2-5; 7 nucleotides match TRBD1. CDR3 size: 12 residues. V was pared by 7 bases and J by 4 bases, with 6 bases of the junction left unmatched. Germline V gene lookup returns CDR1 SQVTM and CDR2 ANQGSEA.

This chain links TRBV2 with TRBJ2-3; D is perhaps TRBD1 (6 bases). V was pared by 5 bases and J by 0 bases, with 9 bases between. Germline CDR1 and CDR2: SNHLY and FYNNEI. CDR3 size: 14 residues. The CDR3 loop is CASSMQGSTDTQYF. As DNA, the CDR3 is TGTGCCAGCAGTATGCAGGGGAGCACAGATACGCAGTATTTT. Full variable domain (remainder filled in from reference TRBV2 and TRBJ2-3): EPEVTQTPSHQVTQMGQEVILRCVPISNHLYFYWYRQILGQKVEFLVSFYNNEISEKSEIFDDQFSVERPDGSNFTLKIRSTKLEDSAMYFCASSMQGSTDTQYFGPGTRLTVL.

The chain couples TRBV28 to TRBJ1-2; D is undetermined. Per germline, CDR1 MDHEN and CDR2 SYDVKM. This CDR3 comprises 12 residues. Trimming stripped 3 bases from V and 7 bases from J, with 9 bases between. The CDR3 nucleotides are TGTGCCAGCAGTTTTGAGGGCCCTGGCTACACCTTC. As protein: CASSFEGPGYTF.

This clone was observed once. The chain links TRBV30 to TRBJ1-4; 11 bases fit TRBD1. V gave up 3 bases and J gave up 5 bases; unmatched junction bases: 11. In germline, CDR1 is GTSNPN, CDR2 SVGIG (reference sequence). The CDR3 runs 17 residues. CDR3: CAWRQDRGLRRNEKLFF. The CDR3 DNA sequence: TGTGCCTGGAGGCAGGACAGGGGGCTGCGGCGGAATGAAAAACTGTTTTTT. Full variable domain (remainder filled in from reference TRBV30 and TRBJ1-4): SQTIHQWPATLVQPVGSPLSLECTVEGTSNPNLYWYRQAAGRGLQLLFYSVGIGQISSEVPQNLSASRPQDRQFILSSKKLLLSDSGFYLCAWRQDRGLRRNEKLFFGSGTQLSVL.

DNA of the CDR3: TGTGCCAGCAGCTTAGAGAGGGATCAAGAGACCCAGTACTTC. Residues: CASSLERDQETQYF. The chain is built from TRBV7-9 and TRBJ2-5; possibly TRBD2 for D (5 bases). The V and J ends lost 1 base and 2 bases respectively, with 8 bases between them. The CDR3 spans 14 residues. CDR1 is SEHNR and CDR2 is FQNEAQ in the germline V gene (reference sequence).

V is TRBV24-1 and J is TRBJ2-1; TRBD2 agrees at 13 bases. The CDR3 has 18 amino acids. Trimming cost V 3 bases and J 7 bases; bases outside gene matches: 11. Looked up from germline, CDR1 is KGHDR and CDR2 is SFDVKD. The CDR3 DNA reads as TGTGCCACCAGTGATGCCTCTGAACTAGCGGGGGGGCGGAATGAGCAGTTCTTC. This translates into CATSDASELAGGRNEQFF.

The chain couples TRBV30 to TRBJ2-2; D remains unclear. There are 14 residues in the CDR3. CDR1 and CDR2 from the germline V gene are GTSNPN and SVGIG (reference sequence). Trimming took 2 bases from V and 1 from J, leaving 8 bases between them. The CDR3 DNA is TGTGCCTGGAGTATGGCAGGGAACACCGGGGAGCTGTTTTTT. Protein product: CAWSMAGNTGELFF. The variable domain in full, completed from reference TRBV30 and TRBJ2-2, reads SQTIHQWPATLVQPVGSPLSLECTVEGTSNPNLYWYRQAAGRGLQLLFYSVGIGQISSEVPQNLSASRPQDRQFILSSKKLLLSDSGFYLCAWSMAGNTGELFFGEGSRLTVL.